This T cell receptor (beta chain) was recovered during a study of blood T cell repertoires in COVID-19. Overall study context: The United States, Italy and Spain were the sources of the acute and convalescent COVID-19 samples. PBMCs, B-cell-depleted T cells, or T cells provided the cDNA or gDNA that made up the material.

Authors' analysis steps: Nucleated cell number was recorded as an estimate derived from reference gene primer amplification. The table came from immunoSEQ multiplex PCR; TCRdb's copy has only in-frame clones and leaves some out. From that table come the V and J calls and clone size; the DNA was used to work out D and trimming. This sample yields 540,000 or so clones, of which approximately 88% are seen a single time; under 8.5% belongs to the top ten. Sequencing input: peripheral blood. This receptor was identified in a woman between 45 and 60 years old with COVID-19, enrolled during active disease.

CDR3 protein: CASSLARGRGPQHF. The DNA for the CDR3 is TGTGCCAGCAGCTTGGCCCGCGGGAGAGGGCCCCAGCATTTT. The gene calls are TRBV5-6 and TRBJ1-5; D gene uncertain. The germline gives CDR1 SGHDT, CDR2 YYEEEE. Trimming left V 0 bases short and J 9 bases short, with 13 bases between. The CDR3 runs to 14 residues.